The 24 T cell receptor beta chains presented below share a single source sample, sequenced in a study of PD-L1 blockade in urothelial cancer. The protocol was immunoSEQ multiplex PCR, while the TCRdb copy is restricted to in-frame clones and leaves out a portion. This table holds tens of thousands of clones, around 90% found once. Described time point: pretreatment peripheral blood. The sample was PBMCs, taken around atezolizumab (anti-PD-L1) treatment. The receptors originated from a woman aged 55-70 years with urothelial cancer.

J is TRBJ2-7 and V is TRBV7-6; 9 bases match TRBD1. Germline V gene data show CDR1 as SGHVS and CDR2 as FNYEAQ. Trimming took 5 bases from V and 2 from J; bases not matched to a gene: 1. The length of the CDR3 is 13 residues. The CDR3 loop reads CASSRDRAYEQYF. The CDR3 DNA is TGTGCCAGCAGCCGGGACAGGGCCTACGAGCAGTACTTC.

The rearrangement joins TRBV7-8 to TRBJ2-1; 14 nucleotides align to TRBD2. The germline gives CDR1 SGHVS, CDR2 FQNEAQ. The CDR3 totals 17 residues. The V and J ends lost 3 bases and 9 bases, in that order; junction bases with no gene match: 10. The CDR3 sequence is CASSFILTSGRAVEQFF. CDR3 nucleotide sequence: TGTGCCAGCAGCTTTATCTTGACTAGCGGGAGGGCCGTTGAGCAGTTCTTC.

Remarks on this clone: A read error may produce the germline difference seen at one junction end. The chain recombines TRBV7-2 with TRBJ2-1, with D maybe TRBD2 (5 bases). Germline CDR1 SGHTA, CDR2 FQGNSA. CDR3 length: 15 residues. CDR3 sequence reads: CASSLARGSYNEQFF. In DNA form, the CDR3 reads TGTGCCAGCAGCCTAGCTCGGGGTTCATACAATGAGCAGTTCTTC.

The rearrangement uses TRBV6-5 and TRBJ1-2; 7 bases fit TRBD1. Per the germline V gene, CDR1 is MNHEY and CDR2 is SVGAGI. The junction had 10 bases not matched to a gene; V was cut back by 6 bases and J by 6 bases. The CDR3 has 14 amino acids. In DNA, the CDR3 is TGTGCCAGCAGCCCAACCTCCAGGGGGGATGGCTACACCTTC. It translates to CASSPTSRGDGYTF.

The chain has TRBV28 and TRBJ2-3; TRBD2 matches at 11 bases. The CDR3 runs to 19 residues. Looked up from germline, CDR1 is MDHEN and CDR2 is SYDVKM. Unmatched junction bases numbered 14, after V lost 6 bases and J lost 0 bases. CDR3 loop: CASRALLAGAPTSTDTQYF. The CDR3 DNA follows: TGTGCCAGCAGGGCCTTACTAGCGGGGGCCCCTACTAGCACAGATACGCAGTATTTT.

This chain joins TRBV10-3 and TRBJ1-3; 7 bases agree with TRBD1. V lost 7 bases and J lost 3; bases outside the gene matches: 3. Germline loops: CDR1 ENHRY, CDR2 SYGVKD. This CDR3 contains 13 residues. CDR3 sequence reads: CAITTGVGNTIYF. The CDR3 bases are TGTGCCATCACTACAGGGGTTGGAAACACCATATATTTT.

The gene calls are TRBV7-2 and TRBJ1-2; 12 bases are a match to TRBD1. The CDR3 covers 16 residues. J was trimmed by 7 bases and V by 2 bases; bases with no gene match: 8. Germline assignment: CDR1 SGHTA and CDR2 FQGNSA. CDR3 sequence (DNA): TGTGCCAGCAGCTTATATCCGGGACAGGGGGCAGGTGGCTACACCTTC. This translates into CASSLYPGQGAGGYTF.

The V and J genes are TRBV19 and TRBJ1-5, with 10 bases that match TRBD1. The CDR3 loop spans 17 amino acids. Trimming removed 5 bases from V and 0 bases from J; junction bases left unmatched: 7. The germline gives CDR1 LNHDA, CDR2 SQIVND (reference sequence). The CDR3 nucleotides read TGTGCCAGTAGTGTCGGACAGGGGGGGTATAGCAATCAGCCCCAGCATTTT. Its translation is CASSVGQGGYSNQPQHF.

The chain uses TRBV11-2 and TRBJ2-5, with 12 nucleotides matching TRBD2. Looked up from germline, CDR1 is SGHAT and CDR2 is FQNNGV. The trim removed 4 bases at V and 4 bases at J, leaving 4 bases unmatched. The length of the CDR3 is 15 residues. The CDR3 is CASSWTSGAGETQYF. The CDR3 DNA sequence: TGTGCCAGCAGCTGGACTAGCGGGGCGGGAGAGACCCAGTACTTC. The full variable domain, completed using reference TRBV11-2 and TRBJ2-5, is EAGVAQSPRYKIIEKRQSVAFWCNPISGHATLYWYQQILGQGPKLLIQFQNNGVVDDSQLPKDRFSAERLKGVDSTLKIQPAKLEDSAVYLCASSWTSGAGETQYFGPGTRLLVL.

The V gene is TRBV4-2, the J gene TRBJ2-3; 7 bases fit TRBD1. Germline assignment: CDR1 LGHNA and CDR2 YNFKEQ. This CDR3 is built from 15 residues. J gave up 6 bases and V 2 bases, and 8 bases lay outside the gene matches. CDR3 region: CASSQLTGDRDTQYF. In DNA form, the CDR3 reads TGTGCCAGCAGCCAATTAACAGGGGATCGGGATACGCAGTATTTT.

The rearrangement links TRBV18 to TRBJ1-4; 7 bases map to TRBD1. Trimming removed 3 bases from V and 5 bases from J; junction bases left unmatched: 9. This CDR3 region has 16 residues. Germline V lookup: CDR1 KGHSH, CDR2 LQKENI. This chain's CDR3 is CASSPSGQVMNEKLFF. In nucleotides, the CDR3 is TGTGCCAGCTCACCTTCCGGACAGGTCATGAATGAAAAACTGTTTTTT.

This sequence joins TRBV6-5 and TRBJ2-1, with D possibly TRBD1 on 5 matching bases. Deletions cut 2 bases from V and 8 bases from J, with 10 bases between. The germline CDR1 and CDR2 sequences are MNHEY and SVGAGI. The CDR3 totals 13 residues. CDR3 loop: CASSYPGWDEQFF. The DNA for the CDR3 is TGTGCCAGCAGTTACCCAGGGTGGGATGAGCAGTTCTTC.

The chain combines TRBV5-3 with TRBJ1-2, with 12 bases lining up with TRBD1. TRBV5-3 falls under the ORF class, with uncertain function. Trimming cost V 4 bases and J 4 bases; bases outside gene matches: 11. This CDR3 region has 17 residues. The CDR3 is CARSAGTGGEIRYGYTF. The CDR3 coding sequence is TGTGCCAGAAGCGCCGGGACAGGGGGCGAAATACGCTATGGCTACACCTTC.

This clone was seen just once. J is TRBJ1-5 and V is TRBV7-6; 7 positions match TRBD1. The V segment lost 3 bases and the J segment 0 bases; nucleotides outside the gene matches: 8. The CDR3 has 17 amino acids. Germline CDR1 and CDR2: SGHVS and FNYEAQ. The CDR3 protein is CASSLGTVLSSNQPQHF. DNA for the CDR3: TGTGCCAGCAGCTTGGGGACAGTGCTTTCTAGCAATCAGCCCCAGCATTTT.

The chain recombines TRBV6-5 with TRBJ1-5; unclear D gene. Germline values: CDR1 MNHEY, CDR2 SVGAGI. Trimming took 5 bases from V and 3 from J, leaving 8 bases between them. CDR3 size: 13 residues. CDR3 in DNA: TGTGCCAGCAGTCCCACCTACAATCAGCCCCAGCATTTT. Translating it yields CASSPTYNQPQHF.

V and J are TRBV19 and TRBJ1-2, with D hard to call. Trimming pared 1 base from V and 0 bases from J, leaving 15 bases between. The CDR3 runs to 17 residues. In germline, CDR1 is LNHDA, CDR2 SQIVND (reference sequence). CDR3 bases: TGTGCCAGTAGTATAGCCCCCGTTGCAGTTACTAACTATGGCTACACCTTC. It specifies CASSIAPVAVTNYGYTF.

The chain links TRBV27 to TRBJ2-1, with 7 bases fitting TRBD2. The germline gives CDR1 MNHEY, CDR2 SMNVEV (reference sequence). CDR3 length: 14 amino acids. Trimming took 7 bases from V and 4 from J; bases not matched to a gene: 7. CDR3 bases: TGTGCCAGCACCGTCTTGGGGGGGTACAATGAGCAGTTCTTC. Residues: CASTVLGGYNEQFF.

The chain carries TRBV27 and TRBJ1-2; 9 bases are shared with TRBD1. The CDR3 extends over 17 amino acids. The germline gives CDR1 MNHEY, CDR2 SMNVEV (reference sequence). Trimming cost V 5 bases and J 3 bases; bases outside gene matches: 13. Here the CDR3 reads CASSRGQGTSPYYGYTF. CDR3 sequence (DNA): TGTGCCAGCAGTAGAGGACAGGGGACCTCCCCCTACTATGGCTACACCTTC.

The CDR3 region is CASSYFGVNNSPLHF. The CDR3 DNA follows: TGTGCCAGCAGTTACTTCGGGGTGAACAATTCACCCCTCCACTTT. The chain combines TRBV6-5 with TRBJ1-6; D gene unclear. The CDR3 is 15 amino acids. Germline V CDR1 and CDR2: MNHEY, SVGAGI. V lost 1 base and J lost 7, with 11 bases in between.

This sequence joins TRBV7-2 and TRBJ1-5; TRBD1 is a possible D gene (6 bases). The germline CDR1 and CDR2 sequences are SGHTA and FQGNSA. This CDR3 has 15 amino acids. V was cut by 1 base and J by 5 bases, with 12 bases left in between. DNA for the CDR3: TGTGCCAGCAGCTTAGAGAGGGGGTTGCATCAGCCCCAGCATTTT. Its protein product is CASSLERGLHQPQHF.

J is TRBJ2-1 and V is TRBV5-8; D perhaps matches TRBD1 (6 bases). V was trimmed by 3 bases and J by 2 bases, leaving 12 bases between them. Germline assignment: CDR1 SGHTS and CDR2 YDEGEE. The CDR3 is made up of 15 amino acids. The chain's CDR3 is CASSYLGQTYNEQFF. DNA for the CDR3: TGTGCCAGCAGCTACCTAGGACAGACCTACAATGAGCAGTTCTTC.

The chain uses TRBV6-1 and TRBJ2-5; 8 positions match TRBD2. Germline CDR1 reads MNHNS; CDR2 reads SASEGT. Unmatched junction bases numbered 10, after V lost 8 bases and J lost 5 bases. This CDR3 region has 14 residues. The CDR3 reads CASGAGGLMETQYF. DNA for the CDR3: TGTGCCAGCGGGGCGGGGGGCTTAATGGAGACCCAGTACTTC.

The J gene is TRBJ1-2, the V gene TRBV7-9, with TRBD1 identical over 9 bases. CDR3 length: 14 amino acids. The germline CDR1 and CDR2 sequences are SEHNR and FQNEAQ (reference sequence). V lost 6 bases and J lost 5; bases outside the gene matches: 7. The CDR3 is CASRPRTGEYGYTF. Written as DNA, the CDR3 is TGTGCCAGCAGACCCCGGACAGGGGAATATGGCTACACCTTC.

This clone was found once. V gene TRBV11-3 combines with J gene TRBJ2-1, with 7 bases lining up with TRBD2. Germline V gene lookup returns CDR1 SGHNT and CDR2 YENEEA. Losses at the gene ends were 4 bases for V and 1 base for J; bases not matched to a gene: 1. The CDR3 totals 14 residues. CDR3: CASSSGGSYNEQFF. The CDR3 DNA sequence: TGTGCCAGCAGCTCCGGGGGGTCCTACAATGAGCAGTTCTTC.